Listed here are 13 T cell receptor beta chains from one sample, sequenced in a study of radiation and T cells in renal cell carcinoma. Assay used: immunoSEQ multiplex PCR; TCRdb lists only in-frame clones, some missing. The table includes 150,000 or so clones, about 88% detected once. This sample's time point: baseline pretreatment blood. Treatment given: 15 Gy SBRT to primary tumor, nephrectomy 4 weeks later. Sequencing used blood, obtained from a patient whose treatment included radiotherapy and nephrectomy. These TCRs come from a woman aged 70-85 years with renal cell carcinoma.

This chain joins TRBV7-2 and TRBJ1-2, with TRBD1 as a possible D gene (5 bases). The germline V and J ends were trimmed by 3 bases and 5 bases, with 10 bases remaining between them. The CDR3 is 13 amino acids. Looked up from germline, CDR1 is SGHTA and CDR2 is FQGNSA. DNA for the CDR3: TGTGCCAGCAGCTTGGGGGGTCTTTATGGCTACACCTTC. This codes for CASSLGGLYGYTF.

This chain uses TRBV6-1 with TRBJ1-2, with D possibly being TRBD1 (5 bases). V was trimmed by 7 bases and J by 8 bases, leaving 14 bases between them. Looked up from germline, CDR1 is MNHNS and CDR2 is SASEGT. The CDR3 length is 12 residues. The CDR3 region has the DNA TGTGCCAGCATTCTTCAGGGTTGGGGCTACACCTTC. Protein: CASILQGWGYTF.

The chain couples TRBV5-1 to TRBJ1-1; D is uncertain. CDR1 and CDR2 from the germline V gene are SGHRS and YFSETQ. Trimming took 1 base from V and 4 from J, leaving 8 bases between them. The CDR3 is 13 residues long. The CDR3 coding sequence is TGCGCCAGCAGCTTGTCTGGAGCCACTGAAGCTTTCTTT. This codes for CASSLSGATEAFF.

The genes are TRBV2 and TRBJ2-1, with 9 positions matching TRBD2. Germline V CDR1 and CDR2: SNHLY, FYNNEI. CDR3 length equals 14 residues. Trimming took 6 bases from V and 1 from J; bases not matched to a gene: 1. The CDR3 reads CASSGLASYNEQFF. In DNA, the CDR3 is TGTGCCAGCAGCGGACTAGCGTCCTACAATGAGCAGTTCTTC.

The J gene is TRBJ1-5, the V gene TRBV2; TRBD1 matches 8 bases. The CDR3 length is 14 residues. V trimming: 4 bases; J trimming: 6 bases; junction bases outside the gene matches: 5. Germline V CDR1 and CDR2: SNHLY, FYNNEI. The CDR3: CASSGRTGSQPQHF. CDR3 sequence (DNA): TGTGCCAGCAGTGGAAGGACAGGGTCTCAGCCCCAGCATTTT.

CDR3 nucleotides: TGCGCCAGCAGCTTTAACACAGGGGGAAACTATGGCTACACCTTC. Protein product: CASSFNTGGNYGYTF. This chain links TRBV5-1 with TRBJ1-2; 8 bases fit TRBD1. With V trimmed by 2 bases and J by 2 bases, 5 bases remained unmatched. The CDR3 contains 15 residues. Germline values: CDR1 SGHRS, CDR2 YFSETQ.

The chain is built from TRBV15 and TRBJ1-5; D is uncertain. This CDR3 is 16 amino acids long. V lost 0 bases and J lost 2, with 11 bases in between. Germline CDR1 is LNHNV and CDR2 is YYDKDF (reference sequence). For the CDR3, the DNA is TGTGCCACCAGCAGAGATCGAGTGGTGGGCAATCAGCCCCAGCATTTT. Translated: CATSRDRVVGNQPQHF. The whole variable domain, remainder taken from reference TRBV15 and TRBJ1-5, is DAMVIQNPRYQVTQFGKPVTLSCSQTLNHNVMYWYQQKSSQAPKLLFHYYDKDFNNEADTPDNFQSRRPNTSFCFLDIRSPGLGDTAMYLCATSRDRVVGNQPQHFGDGTRLSIL.

The table lists this clone with a count of one. The CDR3 nucleotides are TGTGCCAGTAATAGACAGGTACGCACAGATACGCAGTATTTT. It encodes CASNRQVRTDTQYF. The rearrangement uses TRBV9 and TRBJ2-3, with D tentatively TRBD1 (6 bases). Germline V gene lookup returns CDR1 SGDLS and CDR2 YYNGEE. Trimming removed 8 bases from V and 1 base from J, with 14 bases in between. The length of the CDR3 is 14 residues.

The chain employs TRBV29-1 and TRBJ1-1, with D perhaps matching TRBD1 (6 bases). Trimming removed 5 bases at V and 0 bases at J, with 10 bases between. The CDR3 is made up of 13 amino acids. Germline CDR1 and CDR2: SQVTM and ANQGSEA. The CDR3 nucleotides read TGCAGCGTTTTGGGGGCTCTGAACACTGAAGCTTTCTTT. It translates to CSVLGALNTEAFF.

This clone was counted once. The chain joins TRBV5-4 to TRBJ2-7, with 8 positions matching TRBD2. V was clipped by 4 bases and J by 4 bases; unmatched bases: 7. The CDR3 loop spans 14 amino acids. Germline assignment: CDR1 SGHNT and CDR2 YYREEE (reference sequence). The CDR3 region has the DNA TGTGCCAGCAGCCGCCGGGGGGGCGAATACGAGCAGTACTTC. This translates into CASSRRGGEYEQYF.

This chain uses TRBV4-2 with TRBJ1-6; D uncertain. The CDR3 loop spans 15 amino acids. The germline CDR1 and CDR2 sequences are LGHNA and YNFKEQ. The germline V and J ends were trimmed by 0 bases and 13 bases, with 16 bases remaining between them. The CDR3 region is CASSQDRSGNRPLHF. As DNA, the CDR3 is TGTGCCAGCAGCCAAGATCGGAGTGGCAACCGCCCCCTCCACTTT.

The V gene is TRBV2, the J gene TRBJ1-5; TRBD1 might be the D (5 bases). The V gene lost 7 bases and the J gene lost 3 bases, with 10 bases spanning the gap. Germline V gives CDR1 SNHLY, CDR2 FYNNEI. The CDR3 contains 13 residues. The CDR3 DNA follows: TGTGCCAGCAAGACGGGGGACAATCAGCCCCAGCATTTT. Encoded protein: CASKTGDNQPQHF.

The J gene is TRBJ2-3, the V gene TRBV6-1, with D possibly being TRBD1 (6 bases). V dropped 4 bases and J dropped 6 bases, with 11 bases sitting between them. This CDR3 contains 13 residues. Germline V gives CDR1 MNHNS, CDR2 SASEGT. DNA for the CDR3: TGTGCCAGCAGTGTGACAGGTTGGGATACGCAGTATTTT. Encoded protein: CASSVTGWDTQYF.